This T cell receptor beta chain is from a study of blood T cells in healthy people across ages. The CDR3 runs 15 residues. Per germline, CDR1 MNHEY and CDR2 SVGAGI. The trim removed 8 bases at V and 4 bases at J, leaving 7 bases unmatched. This clonotype was counted between two and nine times. Primed by a sample-barcoded 5' primer and a J-beta primer mix, a second PCR proceeded for roughly 6 to 12 cycles. TCRdb itself ran the 5' RACE reads through MiXCR, one entry per CDR3 protein. The profile covers 700,000 to 900,000 distinct CDR3 sequences, with roughly 26% appearing a single time and around 2.9% taken by the ten largest. This sample was shared with a second study, whose subject was T cells of mothers and their children. Per that study: Samples were obtained from three healthy Caucasian mothers and their six children.

The chain has TRBV6-5 and TRBJ2-3; 12 bases match TRBD1. Material for sequencing was blood. This clonotype was obtained from a boy younger than 18 in good health. For the CDR3, the DNA is TGTGCCAGCCTTACTCGGGACAGGGGGCCAGATACGCAGTATTTT. It is translated as CASLTRDRGPDTQYF.